Each of the 30 T cell receptor beta chains below was sequenced from the same sample in a study of glioma-infiltrating T cells. TCR alpha and beta CDR3 regions were amplified from RNA using iRepertoire nested multiplex PCR. In TCRdb, the multiplex PCR reads were re-called with MiXCR into one record per CDR3 protein. The sample contains fewer than 500,000 distinct CDR3 sequences, 35% to 45% of which appear only once. Material: glioma tissue, nonneoplastic brain tissue, or PBMCs (not recorded which). These receptors were collected from a human donor with low-grade glioma or glioblastoma, undergoing nonglioma brain surgery, or in good health (not recorded which).

This clonotype was seen repeatedly, ten times or more. This chain joins TRBV6-1 and TRBJ1-2, with D maybe TRBD1 (6 bases). The length of the CDR3 is 13 residues. CDR1 and CDR2 from the germline V gene are MNHNS and SASEGT. With 10 bases removed from V and 13 bases from J, the gap between germline ends came to 25 bases. The DNA of the CDR3 is TGTGCCACCTGGCGGGACATCGCAGCTCTAGGCACCTTC. As protein: CATWRDIAALGTF.

As regards this clonotype: This may arise from a read error, as a much more abundant clone is one base away. The V call is TRBV6-1, the J call TRBJ1-5; 8 nucleotides agree with TRBD1. J gave up 3 bases and V 0 bases, and 4 bases lay outside the gene matches. Germline loops: CDR1 MNHNS, CDR2 SASEGT. The length of the CDR3 is 16 residues. In nucleotides, the CDR3 is TGTGCCAGCAGTGAAGCATGGGACAGGCCCAATCAGCCCCAGCATTTT. It specifies CASSEAWDRPNQPQHF.

A word on this clonotype: A much larger clone differs from this one at a single base, so this may be a read error. CDR3 nucleotide sequence: TGTGCCAGCAGATTAGCGGTCACAGATACGCAGTATTTT. It yields the protein CASRLAVTDTQYF. This chain joins TRBV28 and TRBJ2-3, with D possibly matching TRBD2 (6 bases). Germline V gives CDR1 MDHEN, CDR2 SYDVKM. The CDR3 is 13 amino acids. The V gene lost 6 bases and the J gene lost 2 bases, with 9 bases spanning the gap.

This clonotype came up many times. CDR3 protein: CASSPTMGGFSYNEQFF. The CDR3 coding sequence is TGTGCCAGCAGTCCAACTATGGGCGGCTTCTCCTACAATGAGCAGTTCTTC. This chain uses TRBV6-2 or TRBV6-3 with TRBJ2-1, with D hard to call. Per germline, CDR1 MNHEY and CDR2 SVGEGT. The V gene lost 5 bases and the J gene lost 0 bases, with 17 bases spanning the gap. The CDR3 extends over 17 amino acids.

This chain joins TRBV20-1 and TRBJ2-2; TRBD2 matches at 15 bases. CDR3 length: 17 amino acids. V shed 4 bases, J shed 2 bases, and the junction held 5 bases outside the gene matches. Germline loops: CDR1 DFQATT, CDR2 SNEGSKA (reference sequence). CDR3 region: CSAMGLAGGANTGELFF. The CDR3 bases are TGCAGTGCTATGGGACTAGCGGGAGGCGCCAACACCGGGGAGCTGTTTTTT.

This clonotype was counted many times. The V and J genes are TRBV28 and TRBJ2-7, with D possibly called TRBD1 or TRBD2 (5 bases each). V was pared by 6 bases and J by 3 bases, with 18 bases between. The CDR3 is 15 amino acids. Germline CDR1 reads MDHEN; CDR2 reads SYDVKM. The CDR3: CASRVSGTASYEQYF. As DNA, the CDR3 is TGTGCCAGCAGAGTCTCCGGGACGGCTAGCTACGAGCAGTACTTC.

The chain recombines TRBV12-5 with TRBJ1-5; D is undetermined. There are 19 residues in the CDR3. Germline CDR1 and CDR2: LGHNT and FRNRAP. Trimming shortened V by 4 bases and J by 5 bases, and 27 bases separated the two germline ends. The CDR3 is CASGSTYLPRVPTYQPQHF. The CDR3, as DNA: TGTGCTAGTGGTTCGACCTACCTACCCCGCGTCCCCACATATCAGCCCCAGCATTTT.

Written as DNA, the CDR3 is TGCAGTGCCGGGCGGAGCGGGAGGATTTTGACAGATACGCAGTATTTT. Its protein is CSAGRSGRILTDTQYF. This chain uses TRBV20-1 with TRBJ2-3; 9 bases map to TRBD2. Germline lookup yields CDR1 DFQATT and CDR2 SNEGSKA (reference sequence). The CDR3 sequence is 16 residues long. Trimming removed 6 bases from V and 3 bases from J; junction bases left unmatched: 13.

There are a few counts of this clonotype. The gene calls are TRBV28 and TRBJ1-2; maybe TRBD1 (5 bases). The germline V and J ends were trimmed by 2 bases and 3 bases, with 19 bases remaining between them. From germline, CDR1 is MDHEN and CDR2 SYDVKM. The CDR3 length is 17 residues. CDR3 protein: CASSLPGGPGLYYGYTF. The CDR3 nucleotides read TGTGCCAGCAGTTTACCCGGGGGACCTGGCCTTTACTATGGCTACACCTTC.

This clonotype appeared a few times. This sequence joins TRBV29-1 and TRBJ1-5; D is perhaps TRBD1 (5 bases). Per germline, CDR1 SQVTM and CDR2 ANQGSEA. Trimming shortened V by 6 bases and J by 3 bases, and 21 bases separated the two germline ends. This CDR3 contains 16 residues. CDR3 region: CSVVEGSGFNNQPQHF. The CDR3 DNA follows: TGCAGCGTAGTCGAGGGGTCGGGGTTCAACAATCAGCCCCAGCATTTT.

As for this clonotype: A read error may produce the germline difference seen at one junction end. The V and J genes are TRBV27 and TRBJ2-3, with D possibly being TRBD1 or TRBD2 (5 bases each). The CDR3 runs 14 residues. CDR1 MNHEY and CDR2 SMNVEV come from the germline V gene (reference sequence). This chain's CDR3 is CASGLIRETDTQYF. CDR3 sequence (DNA): TGTGCCAGCGGTTTAATCAGGGAGACAGATACGCAGTATTTT.

Worth noting for this clonotype: This clone may be a read error of a much larger clone one base away. The chain couples TRBV20-1 to TRBJ1-6, with D possibly matching TRBD1 (5 bases). With 7 bases removed from V and 9 bases from J, the gap between germline ends came to 16 bases. Germline V gene sequence: CDR1 DFQATT, CDR2 SNEGSKA (reference sequence). CDR3 length equals 13 residues. This CDR3 reads CSEAVARGSPLHF. The CDR3 bases are TGCAGTGAGGCCGTAGCGAGGGGTTCACCCCTCCACTTT.

The J gene is TRBJ2-1, the V gene TRBV25-1; D possibly corresponds to TRBD2 (5 bases). The CDR3 has 16 amino acids. V lost 1 base, J lost 11 bases, and 21 bases lay in between. CDR1 and CDR2 (germline): MGHDK, SYGVNS. CDR3 DNA: TGTGCCAGCAGTGAATGGAGAGGGCCCTCTGCGAATCAGCAGTTCTTC. Translating it yields CASSEWRGPSANQQFF.

CDR3 sequence reads: CASSPRQTYEQYF. The CDR3 nucleotides read TGTGCCAGCAGCCCAAGACAAACCTACGAGCAGTACTTC. The V and J genes are TRBV27 and TRBJ2-7; D gene unclear. V lost 6 bases and J lost 2, with 11 bases in between. CDR1 is MNHEY and CDR2 is SMNVEV in the germline V gene (reference sequence). The length of the CDR3 is 13 residues.

The sample holds many counts of this clonotype. The chain couples TRBV20-1 to TRBJ2-7; the D gene could be TRBD1 or TRBD2 (5 bases each). The germline CDR1 and CDR2 sequences are DFQATT and SNEGSKA (reference sequence). The CDR3 length is 14 residues. V lost 6 bases and J 0 bases, leaving 15 bases between the germline ends. For the CDR3, the DNA is TGCAGTGCAAGGGACCTCATGTTCTCCTACGAGCAGTACTTC. Translating gives CSARDLMFSYEQYF.

As for this clonotype: This may come from a read error, since a much larger clone is one base off. The J gene is TRBJ2-3, the V gene TRBV27; no firm D call. In germline, CDR1 is MNHEY, CDR2 SMNVEV (reference sequence). This CDR3 has 12 amino acids. V lost 5 bases, J lost 6 bases, and 9 bases lay in between. The CDR3 protein is CASSDAEDTQYF. CDR3 nucleotides: TGTGCCAGCAGTGATGCGGAGGATACGCAGTATTTT.

Comment on this clonotype: Since a much larger clone is just one base distant, this may be a read error. The V gene is TRBV20-1, the J gene TRBJ2-5, with TRBD2 matching over 7 bases. Germline V gives CDR1 DFQATT, CDR2 SNEGSKA (reference sequence). This CDR3 is built from 15 residues. Trimming cost V 5 bases and J 4 bases; bases outside gene matches: 13. The CDR3 DNA is TGCAGTGCTCCCCGACTCGGGGCTAGCGGAGAGACCCAGTACTTC. The encoded protein is CSAPRLGASGETQYF.

The gene calls are TRBV28 and TRBJ2-3; D is undetermined. This CDR3 has 15 residues. The V gene's germline CDR1 is MDHEN and CDR2 SYDVKM. The ends were cut back, 1 base at V and 3 bases at J, with 11 bases in the middle. The CDR3 DNA follows: TGTGCCAGCAGTTTATTGAGGCCTAAAACAGATACGCAGTATTTT. Its translation: CASSLLRPKTDTQYF.

The V and J genes are TRBV7-3 and TRBJ2-7; 10 bases agree with TRBD2. J was trimmed by 4 bases and V by 2 bases; bases with no gene match: 14. The CDR3 totals 18 residues. The germline gives CDR1 SGHTA, CDR2 FQGTGA. DNA of the CDR3: TGTGCCAGCAGCTTAGTATCGACTAGCGGGCCCAAAGGATACGAGCAGTACTTC. This codes for CASSLVSTSGPKGYEQYF.

The chain is built from TRBV5-1 and TRBJ1-2; TRBD1 might be the D (6 bases). Trimming removed 4 bases at V and 10 bases at J, with 14 bases between. The CDR3 is made up of 12 amino acids. Per the germline V gene, CDR1 is SGHRS and CDR2 is YFSETQ. The CDR3 DNA reads as TGCGCCAGCAGCAGGGACACCGTTTCCTACACCTTC. This codes for CASSRDTVSYTF.

This clonotype was detected once. The junction and the germline gene differ at one end; a read error may be behind it. This sequence joins TRBV28 and TRBJ2-7; D uncertain. Germline V gene lookup returns CDR1 MDHEN and CDR2 SYDVKM. The CDR3 runs 14 residues. In nucleotides, the CDR3 is TGTGCCAGCAGTTTATTTTGGGAACCCTACGAGAAGTACTTC. Its protein is CASSLFWEPYEKYF. Together with reference TRBV28 and TRBJ2-7, the CDR3 gives the full variable domain: DVKVTQSSRYLVKRTGEKVFLECVQDMDHENMFWYRQDPGLGLRLIYFSYDVKMKEKGDIPEGYSVSREKKERFSLILESASTNQTSMYLCASSLFWEPYEKYFGPGTRLTVT.

The chain recombines TRBV20-1 with TRBJ2-7; D gene uncertain. Trimming removed 8 bases at V and 1 base at J, with 18 bases between. Germline CDR1 is DFQATT and CDR2 is SNEGSKA (reference sequence). The CDR3 sequence is 14 residues long. The CDR3 DNA reads TGCAGTTCCAGAAGCGTTAGCCCTTCCTACGAGCAGTACTTC. It translates to CSSRSVSPSYEQYF.

The V call is TRBV7-8, the J call TRBJ2-4, with 8 bases that match TRBD1. The trim removed 8 bases at V and 3 bases at J, leaving 9 bases unmatched. CDR1 is SGHVS, CDR2 FQNEAQ, per germline. The CDR3 totals 15 residues. The DNA of the CDR3 is TGTGCCAGCTCACCCGGACAGGGTGGCAAAAACATTCAGTACTTC. This sequence encodes CASSPGQGGKNIQYF. The complete variable domain, with remaining parts taken from reference TRBV7-8 and TRBJ2-4, reads GAGVSQSPRYKVAKRGQDVALRCDPISGHVSLFWYQQALGQGPEFLTYFQNEAQLDKSGLPSDRFFAERPEGSVSTLKIQRTQQEDSAVYLCASSPGQGGKNIQYFGAGTRLSVL.

This clonotype has a handful of counts. The rearrangement joins TRBV7-2 to TRBJ2-3, with 7 bases that match TRBD2. The CDR3 loop spans 16 amino acids. J was trimmed by 5 bases and V by 3 bases; bases with no gene match: 11. From germline, CDR1 is SGHTA and CDR2 FQGNSA. This CDR3 reads CASSFSRRETKDTQYF. CDR3 sequence (DNA): TGTGCCAGCAGCTTCTCAAGGCGGGAGACGAAAGATACGCAGTATTTT.

Comments on this clonotype: This sequence may be a read error, since a much larger clone differs from it by one base. The chain joins TRBV6-5 to TRBJ2-1; TRBD2 matches at 7 bases. The V gene's germline CDR1 is MNHEY and CDR2 SVGAGI. This CDR3 has 12 residues. In DNA form, the CDR3 reads TGTGCCAGCAAGGGAGGGTACAGTGAGCAGCTCTTC. It is translated as CASKGGYSEQLF.

This clonotype was counted at least ten times. Written as DNA, the CDR3 is TGTGCCAGCAGACCCTCACTAGGGTCCCCTCCAGATACGCAGTATTTT. Amino acid sequence: CASRPSLGSPPDTQYF. The chain combines TRBV4-2 with TRBJ2-3; maybe TRBD2 (5 bases). V was cut by 6 bases and J by 4 bases, with 20 bases left in between. Germline V lookup: CDR1 LGHNA, CDR2 YNFKEQ. The CDR3 has 16 residues.

This chain uses TRBV20-1 with TRBJ1-6; a weak D match, TRBD1 (5 bases). CDR1 and CDR2 (germline): DFQATT, SNEGSKA (reference sequence). Trimming shortened V by 4 bases and J by 9 bases, and 13 bases separated the two germline ends. The CDR3 is made up of 13 amino acids. The CDR3 is CSAIGNQGSPLHF. CDR3 nucleotide sequence: TGCAGTGCTATTGGGAATCAGGGTTCACCCCTCCACTTT.

On this clonotype itself: A read error may account for a junction end that differs from germline. The chain uses TRBV6-1 and TRBJ2-5, with 7 bases matching TRBD1. Germline V gene sequence: CDR1 MNHNS, CDR2 SASEGT. The CDR3 totals 19 residues. The CDR3 coding sequence is TGTGCCGGCAGTGAATTATCTTATGTTGTGAGACAGGGTAGAGCGACCCAGTACTTC. This gives the protein CAGSELSYVVRQGRATQYF.

This clonotype was found a few times. V gene TRBV6-2 or TRBV6-3 combines with J gene TRBJ1-5; D unresolved. The ends were cut back, 0 bases at V and 9 bases at J, with 15 bases in the middle. Germline V gene lookup returns CDR1 MNHEY and CDR2 SVGEGT. This CDR3 is built from 15 residues. The CDR3 here is CASSYSSRLDWPQHF. The CDR3 DNA reads TGTGCCAGCAGTTACTCGAGCCGACTCGACTGGCCCCAGCATTTT.

The chain has TRBV7-8 and TRBJ2-5, with 7 positions matching TRBD2. Per the germline V gene, CDR1 is SGHVS and CDR2 is FQNEAQ. Losses at the gene ends were 8 bases for V and 6 bases for J; bases not matched to a gene: 18. The CDR3 is made up of 16 amino acids. The chain's CDR3 is CASGPTPELATKTQYF. For the CDR3, the DNA is TGTGCCAGCGGCCCCACCCCGGAACTAGCGACGAAGACCCAGTACTTC. Drawing the rest from reference TRBV7-8 and TRBJ2-5, the complete variable domain is GAGVSQSPRYKVAKRGQDVALRCDPISGHVSLFWYQQALGQGPEFLTYFQNEAQLDKSGLPSDRFFAERPEGSVSTLKIQRTQQEDSAVYLCASGPTPELATKTQYFGPGTRLLVL.